The text below deals with one T cell receptor beta chain. What it binds is not known. Using its own MiXCR run on the reads, TCRdb lists one record per CDR3 protein. The sample comprises approximately 1,000,000 distinct CDR3 sequences, 30% to 40% of which are singletons, and under 15% rests with the top ten. Trimming removed 10 bases from V and 4 bases from J; junction bases left unmatched: 10. CDR1 and CDR2 (germline): MNHEY, SVGAGI. The CDR3 spans 14 residues. The data belong to a study of T cell repertoires in cytomegalovirus infection. Study-wide context: Public TCR beta signatures were indicative of both CMV infection and a matching HLA type.

Specimen: cultured CD8+ T cells from PBMCs, collected from culture after CMV antigen stimulation. The source is a human donor in good health (CMV status not recorded). Some clones in this sample may be carry-over from other donors' samples. The rearrangement links TRBV6-5 to TRBJ1-5; 7 nucleotides align to TRBD1. CDR3 sequence: CATMTGQENQPQHF. For the CDR3, the DNA is TGTGCCACTATGACTGGACAGGAAAATCAGCCCCAGCATTTT.